One T cell receptor (beta chain) is described in this entry. No antigen is known for it. It has no much larger one-base neighbor in the sample; base qualities were not kept. This record comes from a study of PD-L1 blockade in urothelial cancer (dated by TCRdb to about 2017). With regard to the full study: Every patient began therapy in about 2014 and was given atezolizumab 1,200 mg intravenously every 3 weeks. A median of roughly 140,000 T cells and 85,000 or so unique TCRs was obtained from blood samples, and a median clonality of approximately 0.08 was observed. Durable clinical benefit was achieved by nine patients and was not achieved by 20 patients. Somatic, immune and clinical correlates of response to PD-L1 blockade with atezolizumab in urothelial cancer were the focus of an exploratory multi-omic analysis. An ECOG performance status of 0 or 1 was recorded for the patients, and 0 to 3 prior chemotherapy regimens had been received by the patients. Twenty-nine patients had pretreatment blood TCR-seq, around 24 had at least one posttreatment blood collection, and around 24 had tumor TCR-seq. About 90% of the 29 patients were males with bladder-origin urothelial cancer, and about 65% of the roughly 30 reported a prior smoking history. Pretreatment tumor samples and matched peripheral blood, collected serially before and after atezolizumab treatment, underwent TCR sequencing. Durable clinical benefit meant progression-free survival longer than 6 months, and TCR features were also tested against progression-free and overall survival. Blood samples were analyzed at two time points: 3 weeks after treatment start (second dose) and 6 weeks after treatment start. In the same patients, whole exome sequencing and RNA sequencing of pretreatment tumors were performed in addition to TCR sequencing. What the research found in general, with its limitations: Because the sample size was small (n ≈ 31) and many exploratory analyses were performed, the results are intended to be hypothesis-generating. Greater expansion of tumor-associated TCR clones in peripheral blood 3 weeks after the start of treatment was observed in patients with durable benefit (n of about 22, p = 0.022). A pretreatment peripheral blood TCR clonality below the median was linked to improved progression-free and overall survival.

The time point label here, explained by the study, means: peripheral blood 6 weeks after treatment start. A cohort of 25 to 30 patients with locally advanced or metastatic urothelial carcinoma, treated at Memorial Sloan Kettering on a trial protocol, was included. Peripheral blood mononuclear cells were collected pretreatment and during treatment, with between 1 and 8 total time points per patient. The Qiagen DNeasy Blood extraction kit was used to purify genomic DNA from total PBMCs and tumor samples. PBMCs were collected pretreatment and during treatment, and were isolated and stored as previously described. Synthetic TCR analog templates were spiked into each PCR so that absolute template abundance could be estimated from read counts. The immunoSEQ assay used bias-controlled V and J gene primers to amplify TCRbeta CDR3 regions from genomic DNA. Sequencing of rearranged TCRbeta segments was performed at approximately 20X coverage. Per the source publication's procedure: Sequencing errors were corrected by clustering, and CDR3s were annotated against IMGT so that V, D and J genes could be assigned. Out-of-frame and stop-codon sequences were excluded, and only productive TCRbeta rearrangements were used in downstream analyses. Clonality was computed as one minus Shannon entropy normalized by the log of the number of unique productive sequences. Fisher's exact test with Benjamini-Hochberg correction, at a threshold of adjusted p below 0.01, was used to find clones that differed between time points or between blood and tumor. In its TCRdb copy, this immuneACCESS table keeps in-frame sequences only and misses some clones. Where compared with another copy, unresolved V genes explain less than half of these, and the others have no known cause. D and trimming come from the DNA, and the V and J calls and clone size come from that table. This sample has roughly 45,000 clones in its table, and approximately 81% of those were observed once. Together, the top ten hold 8.8% of the sample.

Germline trimming: 2 bases from V, 2 bases from J; junction bases outside gene matches: 9. The CDR1 and CDR2 encoded by the germline V gene are MNHNS and SASEGT. From cysteine to phenylalanine, the CDR3 is 17 amino acids long. Kept here is only the CDR3 DNA, which spans 51 bases and is read in frame from base 1. Rearrangement joined TRBV6-1 to TRBJ1-5, and TRBD1 matches 7 of the central bases. The specimen comprised PBMCs, sampled around atezolizumab (anti-PD-L1) treatment. The receptor comes from a man aged 70-80 years with urothelial cancer. This receptor carries the CDR3 CASSENQIQGGNQPQHF. The DNA sequence is given as TGTGCCAGCAGTGAAAATCAGATCCAGGGGGGCAATCAGCCCCAGCATTTT.